These 22 T cell receptor beta chains were all obtained from the same sample, sequenced in a study of type 1 regulatory T cells. MiXCR was run by TCRdb on the reads, yielding one entry per CDR3 protein. The sample holds around 88,000 distinct CDR3 sequences, about 28% seen once. The sample was CD4+ T cells, either the whole sample or a sorted fraction (not recorded which). The receptors derive from a human donor in good health.

The chain joins TRBV7-9 to TRBJ1-2; TRBD1 matches at 7 bases. The CDR3 contains 11 residues. Germline CDR1 SEHNR, CDR2 FQNEAQ (reference sequence). Trimming cost V 8 bases and J 3 bases; bases outside gene matches: 0. The CDR3 is CASQGDYGYTF. The DNA of the CDR3 is TGTGCCAGCCAGGGGGACTATGGCTACACCTTC.

J is TRBJ2-7 and V is TRBV29-1; 9 bases fit TRBD1. Unmatched junction bases numbered 8, after V lost 8 bases and J lost 3 bases. Germline CDR1 SQVTM, CDR2 ANQGSEA. The CDR3 length is 13 residues. This CDR3 reads CSTRQGVDYEQYF. CDR3 nucleotide sequence: TGCAGCACAAGACAGGGGGTGGACTACGAGCAGTACTTC.

In this sample, this clonotype turned up a few times. The chain employs TRBV5-1 and TRBJ2-3; 7 bases are shared with TRBD2. There are 18 residues in the CDR3. Germline assignment: CDR1 SGHRS and CDR2 YFSETQ. Losses at the gene ends were 1 base for V and 4 bases for J; bases not matched to a gene: 15. The CDR3 nucleotides are TGCGCCAGCAGCTTGAACCCCCGGGGCGGGAGCGTGTCAGATACGCAGTATTTT. This encodes CASSLNPRGGSVSDTQYF.

As concerns this clonotype: A read error may produce the germline difference seen at one junction end. The rearrangement uses TRBV5-6 and TRBJ1-4; no clear D gene. The germline V gene has CDR1 SGHDT and CDR2 YYEEEE. This CDR3 has 14 residues. CDR3 residues: CASSYNSEPQKMFF. The CDR3 nucleotides read TGTGCCAGCAGCTACAATTCGGAACCTCAAAAAATGTTTTTT.

The CDR3 reads CASSPPGLVYEQYF. The CDR3 DNA follows: TGTGCCAGCAGCCCTCCGGGTCTCGTCTACGAGCAGTACTTC. The gene calls are TRBV28 and TRBJ2-7; D is unresolved. V dropped 6 bases and J dropped 3 bases, with 15 bases sitting between them. Germline lookup yields CDR1 MDHEN and CDR2 SYDVKM. This CDR3 region has 14 residues.

This clonotype occurred a few times. This chain joins TRBV6-2 or TRBV6-3 and TRBJ1-5; 7 positions agree with TRBD1. Germline V gene sequence: CDR1 MNHEY, CDR2 SVGEGT. The CDR3 has 14 amino acids. V trimming: 5 bases; J trimming: 5 bases; junction bases outside the gene matches: 6. CDR3 sequence reads: CASSTGQRYQPQHF. CDR3 DNA: TGTGCCAGCAGTACGGGACAGCGATATCAGCCCCAGCATTTT.

This chain links TRBV2 with TRBJ2-7; D is uncertain. V lost 5 bases and J 1 base, leaving 12 bases between the germline ends. The CDR3 has 14 residues. Germline values: CDR1 SNHLY, CDR2 FYNNEI. This CDR3 reads CASSPERSSYEQYF. For the CDR3, the DNA is TGTGCCAGCAGTCCGGAGAGGAGTTCCTACGAGCAGTACTTC.

Only a few counts were recorded for this clonotype. The chain links TRBV7-8 to TRBJ1-6, with 7 bases that match TRBD1. CDR3 length equals 17 residues. Germline V gene lookup returns CDR1 SGHVS and CDR2 FQNEAQ. J lost 5 bases, V lost 4 bases, and 11 bases had no gene match. The CDR3 here is CASSSLSGTANNSPLHF. The CDR3 DNA reads TGTGCCAGCAGCTCATTAAGCGGGACAGCTAATAATTCACCCCTCCACTTT.

This clonotype came up a few times. J is TRBJ2-1 and V is TRBV5-1, with 14 bases identical to TRBD2. Germline V gene data show CDR1 as SGHRS and CDR2 as YFSETQ. V dropped 4 bases and J dropped 8; count of bases not matched to a gene: 5. The CDR3 length is 15 residues. Here the CDR3 reads CASSPGTSGGYEQFF. In DNA form, the CDR3 reads TGCGCCAGCAGCCCCGGGACTAGCGGGGGTTATGAGCAGTTCTTC.

This clonotype appeared many times. This chain uses TRBV18 with TRBJ1-1, with no clear D. The CDR3 has 13 residues. Trimming shortened V by 6 bases and J by 1 base, and 9 bases separated the two germline ends. The germline CDR1 and CDR2 sequences are KGHSH and LQKENI. This CDR3 reads CASSAGRNTEAFF. The CDR3 DNA sequence: TGTGCCAGCTCGGCTGGGAGGAACACTGAAGCTTTCTTT.

This clonotype has more than one count but fewer than ten. The chain links TRBV4-3 to TRBJ2-3; D not certain. The germline V and J ends were trimmed by 2 bases and 3 bases, with 12 bases remaining between them. The CDR3 runs 15 residues. Germline V gene data show CDR1 as LGHNA and CDR2 as YSLEER. This CDR3 reads CASSQPQRRTDTQYF. CDR3 coding DNA: TGCGCCAGCAGCCAACCACAACGCCGGACAGATACGCAGTATTTT.

This clonotype was recorded once. At one of its ends the junction is not consistent with the germline gene, which may arise from a read error. This rearrangement joins TRBV27 to TRBJ2-7, with D perhaps TRBD1 (5 bases). The CDR3 contains 16 residues. CDR1 MNHEY and CDR2 SMNVEV come from the germline V gene (reference sequence). The CDR3 loop is CASSPDLRGVNYKQYF. CDR3 nucleotide sequence: TGTGCCAGCAGTCCCGATTTAAGGGGCGTGAACTACAAGCAGTACTTC.

The sample holds a few counts of this clonotype. V usage is TRBV7-2 and J usage is TRBJ2-1, with 8 bases fitting TRBD1. This CDR3 region has 15 residues. CDR1 SGHTA and CDR2 FQGNSA come from the germline V gene. The J segment lost 4 bases and the V segment lost 7 bases, leaving 9 bases of the junction unmatched. CDR3 sequence reads: CASTKGQGPYNEQFF. Written as DNA, the CDR3 is TGTGCCAGCACCAAAGGACAGGGTCCTTACAATGAGCAGTTCTTC.

This clonotype appeared a few times. The CDR3 bases are TGTGCCAGCCGAGGACTAGCGAGCCATACGCAGTATTTT. It encodes CASRGLASHTQYF. The chain joins TRBV3-1 to TRBJ2-3; 9 bases align to TRBD2. Germline CDR1 is LGHDT and CDR2 is YNNKEL (reference sequence). The V segment lost 8 bases and the J segment 7 bases; nucleotides outside the gene matches: 7. The CDR3 is made up of 13 amino acids.

V gene TRBV4-1 combines with J gene TRBJ2-1; perhaps TRBD1 as D (6 bases). CDR1 is MGHRA, CDR2 YSYEKL, per germline. The CDR3 sequence is 17 residues long. V lost 4 bases and J lost 3, with 19 bases in between. The DNA of the CDR3 is TGCGCCAGCAGCCCACTCGAGGGGACAACGGGCTACAATGAGCAGTTCTTC. Protein sequence: CASSPLEGTTGYNEQFF.

This clonotype appeared a few times. The chain links TRBV5-5 to TRBJ2-1; D is unclear. The V gene lost 7 bases and the J gene lost 4 bases, with 15 bases spanning the gap. This CDR3 region has 14 residues. The germline V gene encodes CDR1 SGHKS and CDR2 YYEKEE (reference sequence). The CDR3 nucleotides read TGTGCCAGCGGGGATCTGGGCGGATACAATGAGCAGTTCTTC. It codes for CASGDLGGYNEQFF.

This rearrangement joins TRBV7-8 to TRBJ2-5; no clear D gene. V was cut by 4 bases and J by 5 bases, with 17 bases left in between. Germline CDR1 is SGHVS and CDR2 is FQNEAQ. CDR3 length: 15 amino acids. The DNA for the CDR3 is TGTGCCAGCAGCTCTGGAGCTCTTCCTGGGGAGACCCAGTACTTC. Amino acids: CASSSGALPGETQYF.

This clonotype has more than one count but fewer than ten. This chain connects TRBV7-3 to TRBJ2-7, with TRBD1 matching over 10 bases. This CDR3 has 13 residues. V was pared by 5 bases and J by 5 bases, with 3 bases of the junction left unmatched. Per germline, CDR1 SGHTA and CDR2 FQGTGA. Written as DNA, the CDR3 is TGTGCCAGCAGCCCAGGGACAGGGGACGAGCAGTACTTC. Amino acids: CASSPGTGDEQYF.

V and J are TRBV7-2 and TRBJ2-2, with D uncertain. Trimming took 3 bases from V and 6 from J, leaving 8 bases between them. There are 13 residues in the CDR3. Germline loops: CDR1 SGHTA, CDR2 FQGNSA. As DNA, the CDR3 is TGTGCCAGCAGCTTCTCTTCCGCCGGGGAGCTGTTTTTT. Translating gives CASSFSSAGELFF.

This clonotype appeared a few times. The V gene is TRBV20-1, the J gene TRBJ2-1, with D possibly being TRBD1 (5 bases). Germline CDR1 and CDR2: DFQATT and SNEGSKA (reference sequence). V dropped 2 bases and J dropped 0 bases, with 17 bases sitting between them. The CDR3 totals 17 residues. The CDR3 DNA reads as TGCAGTGCTAGATCCTGGGGCAGCGCAGACTCCTACAATGAGCAGTTCTTC. This gives the protein CSARSWGSADSYNEQFF.

The chain joins TRBV6-2 or TRBV6-3 to TRBJ2-7; D unresolved. CDR1 and CDR2 from the germline V gene are MNHEY and SVGEGT. The V end lost 0 bases, the J end lost 0 bases, and 6 bases lay between the germline ends. This CDR3 has 14 residues. CDR3 protein: CASSYSLSSYEQYF. In DNA, the CDR3 is TGTGCCAGCAGTTACTCCTTAAGCTCCTACGAGCAGTACTTC.

This clonotype was counted between two and nine times. The chain combines TRBV7-2 with TRBJ2-5; possibly TRBD1 or TRBD2 for D (6 bases each). The CDR3 totals 13 residues. The germline gives CDR1 SGHTA, CDR2 FQGNSA. V gave up 5 bases and J gave up 4 bases, with 11 bases separating them. CDR3 region: CASSRGGGETQYF. The CDR3 DNA is TGTGCCAGCAGCCGAGGAGGGGGAGAGACCCAGTACTTC.